The 15 T cell receptor beta chains reported below all come from one sample, sequenced in a study of cytomegalovirus exposure and HLA in healthy donors. Use of 60 Vbeta and 13 Jbeta primers characterized the PCR. The protocol was immunoSEQ multiplex PCR, while the TCRdb copy is restricted to in-frame clones and leaves out a portion. This sample has just over 150,000 clones; roughly 72% occur once, and the top ten carry roughly 7.1%. The sample comprised PBMCs. These receptors were collected from a man aged 35-49 years in good health and CMV-seropositive.

The J gene is TRBJ2-1, the V gene TRBV5-4; tentative D call: TRBD2 (7 bases). With 5 bases removed from V and 7 bases from J, the gap between germline ends came to 22 bases. Per germline, CDR1 SGHNT and CDR2 YYREEE (reference sequence). The CDR3 is 16 residues long. The CDR3 coding sequence is TGTGCCAGCAGGGCATCTCGTGGGGGGGCTTATAATGAGCAGTTCTTC. Residues: CASRASRGGAYNEQFF. Full variable domain (remainder filled in from reference TRBV5-4 and TRBJ2-1): ETGVTQSPTHLIKTRGQQVTLRCSSQSGHNTVSWYQQALGQGPQFIFQYYREEENGRGNFPPRFSGLQFPNYSSELNVNALELDDSALYLCASRASRGGAYNEQFFGPGTRLTVL.

The chain links TRBV4-3 to TRBJ1-5; D not resolved. The germline gives CDR1 LGHNA, CDR2 YSLEER. The CDR3 loop spans 11 amino acids. Deletions cut 8 bases from V and 9 bases from J, with 11 bases between. The CDR3 DNA reads as TGCGCCAGCGGTCTTGATAGGCCCCAGCATTTT. Its protein product is CASGLDRPQHF.

This chain joins TRBV4-1 and TRBJ2-3; 9 bases agree with TRBD1. CDR3 length equals 14 residues. V was clipped by 4 bases and J by 4 bases; unmatched bases: 3. Germline CDR1 is MGHRA and CDR2 is YSYEKL. This chain's CDR3 is CASSPDRGPDTQYF. CDR3 nucleotides: TGCGCCAGCAGCCCGGACAGGGGACCAGATACGCAGTATTTT.

The chain uses TRBV7-2 and TRBJ1-1; 7 nucleotides align to TRBD1. V lost 2 bases, J lost 7 bases, and 7 bases stayed unmatched. Germline values: CDR1 SGHTA, CDR2 FQGNSA. The length of the CDR3 is 14 residues. CDR3 in amino acids: CASSLSGGGYEAFF. The CDR3 nucleotides are TGTGCCAGCAGCTTAAGCGGAGGGGGCTATGAAGCTTTCTTT.

This CDR3 is CASSEGLDRPNTEAFF. The CDR3 nucleotides are TGTGCCAGCAGTGAGGGCTTGGACAGACCGAACACTGAAGCTTTCTTT. The rearrangement uses TRBV25-1 and TRBJ1-1; a possible D gene is TRBD1 (6 bases). Germline V gene data show CDR1 as MGHDK and CDR2 as SYGVNS. Trimming left V 3 bases short and J 1 base short, with 15 bases between. The CDR3 spans 16 residues.

The CDR3 DNA reads as TGTGCCATCAGGGCGGACAGGGCTGGGGAGACCCAGTACTTC. This translates into CAIRADRAGETQYF. V is TRBV10-3 and J is TRBJ2-5; 8 bases line up with TRBD1. Germline CDR1 reads ENHRY; CDR2 reads SYGVKD. The CDR3 is made up of 14 amino acids. J gave up 5 bases and V 6 bases, and 8 bases lay outside the gene matches.

A remark on this clone: At one end the junction does not follow the germline gene, possibly because of a read error. This chain uses TRBV13 with TRBJ2-5; tentative D call: TRBD2 (7 bases). Germline CDR1 PRHDT, CDR2 FYEKMQ (reference sequence). This CDR3 region has 16 residues. CDR3 residues: CASGLARAKGGETQYF. DNA for the CDR3: TGTGCCAGCGGCTTAGCCAGGGCCAAGGGGGGGGAGACCCAGTACTTC. Supplemented by reference TRBV13 and TRBJ2-5, the full variable domain reads AAGVIQSPRHLIKEKRETATLKCYPIPRHDTVYWYQQGPGQDPQFLISFYEKMQSDKGSIPDRFSAQQFSDYHSELNMSSLELGDSALYFCASGLARAKGGETQYFGPGTRLLVL.

To note about this clone: This same CDR3 is encoded by further DNA sequences in the sample. The chain combines TRBV5-5 with TRBJ2-7; D is undetermined. This CDR3 has 13 residues. The germline V gene has CDR1 SGHKS and CDR2 YYEKEE (reference sequence). Trimming pared 8 bases from V and 2 bases from J, leaving 14 bases between. Here the CDR3 DNA reads TGTGCCAGTAGCCCCAAGCTCCCCTACGAGCAGTACTTC. Translation gives CASSPKLPYEQYF.

The gene calls are TRBV6-5 and TRBJ1-1; 7 nucleotides agree with TRBD1. The V and J ends lost 11 bases and 2 bases, in that order; junction bases with no gene match: 8. CDR3 length: 13 amino acids. In germline, CDR1 is MNHEY, CDR2 SVGAGI. DNA for the CDR3: TGTGCCGTTTCCGGGACAGACAACACTGAAGCTTTCTTT. Translating gives CAVSGTDNTEAFF.

This clone was picked up one time. The gene calls are TRBV10-3 and TRBJ2-7; TRBD1 matches 12 bases. Germline CDR1 reads ENHRY; CDR2 reads SYGVKD. The length of the CDR3 is 15 residues. With V trimmed by 3 bases and J by 5 bases, 5 bases remained unmatched. This chain's CDR3 is CAISDRGQGADEQYF. CDR3 DNA sequence: TGTGCCATCAGTGATAGGGGACAGGGGGCCGACGAGCAGTACTTC.

This clone was counted a single time. Other nucleotide sequences from this sample produce the same CDR3. The CDR3 DNA follows: TGCGCCAGCAGCCCCGGGGGGAATCAGCCCCAGCATTTT. This translates into CASSPGGNQPQHF. The V and J genes are TRBV5-1 and TRBJ1-5; maybe TRBD1 (5 bases). V gave up 4 bases and J gave up 4 bases, with 9 bases separating them. This CDR3 has 13 amino acids. Germline lookup yields CDR1 SGHRS and CDR2 YFSETQ.

The chain uses TRBV27 and TRBJ2-2; tentatively, D is TRBD1 (5 bases). CDR3 length: 13 amino acids. Trimming pared 4 bases from V and 7 bases from J, leaving 10 bases between. In germline, CDR1 is MNHEY, CDR2 SMNVEV (reference sequence). The CDR3 here is CASSSYQGGELFF. As DNA, the CDR3 is TGTGCCAGCAGTTCGTATCAGGGCGGGGAGCTGTTTTTT.

This chain joins TRBV5-6 and TRBJ2-5; D gene unclear. V lost 0 bases and J lost 1, with 7 bases in between. The length of the CDR3 is 14 residues. In germline, CDR1 is SGHDT, CDR2 YYEEEE. CDR3 sequence: CASSLVGVQETQYF. DNA of the CDR3: TGTGCCAGCAGCTTGGTGGGCGTCCAAGAGACCCAGTACTTC.

This sequence joins TRBV18 and TRBJ2-1; 7 bases agree with TRBD1. V shed 4 bases and J 10 bases; nucleotides not matched to a gene: 10. CDR1 KGHSH and CDR2 LQKENI come from the germline V gene. The CDR3 is 14 residues long. This chain's CDR3 is CASSLIDRAGEQFF. As DNA, the CDR3 is TGTGCCAGCTCACTCATAGACAGGGCGGGCGAGCAGTTCTTC.

This clone was observed a few times. The chain joins TRBV4-3 to TRBJ1-2, with TRBD1 matching over 9 bases. Germline V lookup: CDR1 LGHNA, CDR2 YSLEER. This CDR3 contains 13 residues. Trimming at V came to 1 base and at J to 7 bases, leaving 1 base not matched to a gene. The CDR3: CASSQVDRGGYTF. The CDR3 region has the DNA TGCGCCAGCAGCCAAGTGGACAGGGGTGGCTACACCTTC.